This entry lists 25 T cell receptor beta chains sequenced from one sample in a study of CD8 T cells in ankylosing spondylitis. Via MiXCR, TCRdb re-called the 5' RACE reads, giving one row per CDR3 protein. The sample carries some 52,000 distinct CDR3 sequences, 7.4% recorded once. What was sequenced was blood, either unsorted or a sorted T cell fraction (not recorded which). The receptors shown here come from a female donor with ankylosing spondylitis or in good health (not recorded which).

This clonotype was seen repeatedly, ten times or more. The genes are TRBV24-1 and TRBJ1-2; TRBD1 matches 8 bases. CDR1 and CDR2 from the germline V gene are KGHDR and SFDVKD. V shed 8 bases, J shed 4 bases, and the junction held 2 bases outside the gene matches. The CDR3 is made up of 12 amino acids. CDR3 amino acids: CATTDRVYGYTF. Written as DNA, the CDR3 is TGTGCCACCACGGACAGGGTCTATGGCTACACCTTC.

This clonotype was detected ten times or more. The chain employs TRBV14 and TRBJ1-1, with 8 bases matching TRBD1. The CDR3 runs 13 residues. Trimming took 6 bases from V and 1 from J; bases not matched to a gene: 1. Germline CDR1 SGHDN, CDR2 FVKESK. DNA of the CDR3: TGTGCCAGCAGTGGACAGGGGAACACTGAAGCTTTCTTT. Protein: CASSGQGNTEAFF.

In its sample, this clonotype was seen many times. The chain's CDR3 is CASSSDPYSYEQYF. CDR3 nucleotides: TGCGCCAGCAGCTCCGACCCTTACTCCTACGAGCAGTACTTC. V is TRBV5-1 and J is TRBJ2-7, with D unresolved. The CDR3 consists of 14 residues. Germline-derived CDR1 and CDR2 are SGHRS and YFSETQ. Trimming removed 3 bases at V and 0 bases at J, with 10 bases between.

This clonotype showed up many times. V is TRBV5-6 and J is TRBJ1-3; tentatively, D is TRBD1 (5 bases). Trimming took off 2 bases at V and 0 bases at J, with 12 bases between the two ends. This CDR3 spans 16 amino acids. Germline loops: CDR1 SGHDT, CDR2 YYEEEE. The CDR3 here is CASSLFRAVSGNTIYF. As DNA, the CDR3 is TGTGCCAGCAGCTTATTCAGGGCCGTCTCTGGAAACACCATATATTTT.

The sample holds many counts of this clonotype. The chain couples TRBV6-6 to TRBJ1-2; no clear D. The germline V gene encodes CDR1 MNHNY and CDR2 SVGAGI (reference sequence). V dropped 2 bases and J dropped 3 bases, with 7 bases sitting between them. The CDR3 extends over 13 amino acids. The CDR3 region is CASSYTEDYGYTF. DNA for the CDR3: TGTGCCAGCAGTTACACAGAGGACTATGGCTACACCTTC.

V is TRBV9 and J is TRBJ2-5; D gene uncertain. The CDR3 runs 12 residues. The V gene's germline CDR1 is SGDLS and CDR2 YYNGEE. The V end was cut by 1 base, the J end by 2 bases, with 3 bases between. The chain's CDR3 is CASSVSQETQYF. The CDR3 region has the DNA TGTGCCAGCAGCGTATCACAAGAGACCCAGTACTTC. The full variable domain, in which reference TRBV9 and TRBJ2-5 provide the parts outside the CDR3, is DSGVTQTPKHLITATGQRVTLRCSPRSGDLSVYWYQQSLDQGLQFLIQYYNGEERAKGNILERFSAQQFPDLHSELNLSSLELGDSALYFCASSVSQETQYFGPGTRLLVL.

This clonotype was counted between two and nine times. The chain couples TRBV6-1 to TRBJ1-1; 8 nucleotides match TRBD1. CDR3 length equals 15 residues. Germline CDR1 MNHNS, CDR2 SASEGT. Trimming cost V 9 bases and J 5 bases; bases outside gene matches: 14. The CDR3 DNA follows: TGTGCCAGGACTAAAGGCACAGGGGGGGGAACTGAAGCTTTCTTT. Protein: CARTKGTGGGTEAFF.

This clonotype was seen ten or more times. This sequence joins TRBV29-1 and TRBJ1-2; D is ambiguous. The CDR3 length is 12 residues. Germline CDR1 is SQVTM and CDR2 is ANQGSEA. Trimming removed 4 bases at V and 2 bases at J, with 8 bases between. CDR3 in DNA: TGCAGCGTTGGAGACACAAACTATGGCTACACCTTC. Translating gives CSVGDTNYGYTF.

This clonotype was seen ten or more times. The rearrangement uses TRBV5-6 and TRBJ1-1, with D possibly matching TRBD1 (5 bases). The V and J ends lost 1 base and 6 bases respectively, with 13 bases between them. This CDR3 has 14 residues. The germline V gene has CDR1 SGHDT and CDR2 YYEEEE. This CDR3 is CASSLRQGRAEAFF. Here the CDR3 DNA reads TGTGCCAGCAGCTTGAGGCAGGGAAGGGCTGAAGCTTTCTTT. Complete variable domain (other parts from reference TRBV5-6 and TRBJ1-1): DAGVTQSPTHLIKTRGQQVTLRCSPKSGHDTVSWYQQALGQGPQFIFQYYEEEERQRGNFPDRFSGHQFPNYSSELNVNALLLGDSALYLCASSLRQGRAEAFFGQGTRLTVV.

This clonotype was counted many times. V is TRBV20-1 and J is TRBJ2-6; D may be TRBD1 (7 bases). V lost 5 bases and J 1 base, leaving 15 bases between the germline ends. CDR1 is DFQATT, CDR2 SNEGSKA, per germline (reference sequence). The CDR3 loop spans 16 amino acids. The CDR3 DNA reads as TGCAGTGCTGGGGGACAGCGGGTATCTGGGGCCAACGTCCTGACTTTC. It codes for CSAGGQRVSGANVLTF.

The chain carries TRBV27 and TRBJ2-1; D remains unclear. Germline CDR1 reads MNHEY; CDR2 reads SMNVEV (reference sequence). V lost 2 bases and J lost 5, with 10 bases in between. The CDR3 sequence is 14 residues long. The CDR3 nucleotides read TGTGCCAGCAGTTTAAGGCTACGCAACAATGAGCAGTTCTTC. Amino acid sequence: CASSLRLRNNEQFF.

Many counts were recorded for this clonotype. The J gene is TRBJ2-3, the V gene TRBV12-3 or TRBV12-4; 9 bases fit TRBD1. The CDR3 is 15 residues long. The ends lost 6 bases at V and 3 bases at J; junction bases unmatched: 7. The CDR3 here is CASRNRGRLTDTQYF. CDR3 DNA: TGTGCCAGCAGGAACAGGGGGCGCTTGACAGATACGCAGTATTTT.

This clonotype occurred many times. The genes are TRBV20-1 and TRBJ2-1; TRBD1 might be the D (6 bases). Trimming cost V 6 bases and J 1 base, with 13 bases left between them. CDR1 is DFQATT and CDR2 is SNEGSKA in the germline V gene (reference sequence). The CDR3 has 14 residues. Written as DNA, the CDR3 is TGCAGTGCCAGTGACAGGATTTCCTACAATGAGCAGTTCTTC. Its translation: CSASDRISYNEQFF.

V and J are TRBV7-9 and TRBJ1-5; 8 bases are a match to TRBD1. This CDR3 spans 14 amino acids. Germline V gene sequence: CDR1 SEHNR, CDR2 FQNEAQ (reference sequence). Trimming removed 5 bases from V and 7 bases from J; junction bases left unmatched: 7. CDR3 sequence (DNA): TGTGCCAGCAGCGTTCAGGGGGCACAACAGCCCCAGCATTTT. Residues: CASSVQGAQQPQHF.

This clonotype was recorded many times. CDR3 region: CASSLGTRVTGYTF. The CDR3 DNA sequence: TGCGCCAGCAGCTTGGGAACCCGTGTCACGGGCTACACCTTC. The chain has TRBV5-1 and TRBJ1-2; D is uncertain. V lost 0 bases and J 8 bases, leaving 14 bases between the germline ends. The CDR3 is 14 amino acids. Germline CDR1 reads SGHRS; CDR2 reads YFSETQ.

This clonotype occurred a few times. The V gene is TRBV20-1, the J gene TRBJ1-2; TRBD1 is a possible D gene (6 bases). The CDR3 is 17 amino acids. Trimming pared 3 bases from V and 6 bases from J, leaving 26 bases between. Germline V gives CDR1 DFQATT, CDR2 SNEGSKA (reference sequence). The CDR3 reads CSARETRGAALLDGYTF. The CDR3 coding sequence is TGCAGTGCTAGGGAAACTCGGGGGGCTGCGCTCCTGGATGGCTACACCTTC.

This clonotype was recorded a few times. V usage is TRBV3-1 and J usage is TRBJ2-1; 16 bases align to TRBD2. From germline, CDR1 is LGHDT and CDR2 YNNKEL (reference sequence). J was trimmed by 1 base and V by 11 bases; bases with no gene match: 14. The CDR3 runs to 19 residues. The CDR3 DNA is TGTGCCTGCTGCCCCGGGACTAGCGGGGGGGCGTGGTCCTACAATGAGCAGTTCTTC. Its protein is CACCPGTSGGAWSYNEQFF.

By sample fraction, this clonotype is medium-sized. V gene TRBV20-1 combines with J gene TRBJ2-7; TRBD1 agrees at 9 bases. CDR3 size: 12 residues. Germline CDR1 DFQATT, CDR2 SNEGSKA (reference sequence). With V trimmed by 6 bases and J by 7 bases, 7 bases remained unmatched. The CDR3 DNA is TGCAGTGCGGGACAGGGTGTGAAAGAGCAGTACTTC. This gives the protein CSAGQGVKEQYF.

This clonotype occurred a few times. The CDR3 is CASSLDPTGGNEQFF. The CDR3 DNA sequence: TGTGCCAGCAGCTTAGATCCGACAGGGGGCAATGAGCAGTTCTTC. The chain carries TRBV7-2 and TRBJ2-1; 9 bases are a match to TRBD1. The length of the CDR3 is 15 residues. Looked up from germline, CDR1 is SGHTA and CDR2 is FQGNSA. The V and J ends lost 1 base and 6 bases, in that order; junction bases with no gene match: 4.

This clonotype occurred a few times. The chain joins TRBV12-2 to TRBJ1-1; the table's D call TRBD1 went unverified against the DNA. TRBV12-2 is a pseudogene segment. The length of the CDR3 is 14 residues. CDR3 DNA sequence: TGTGCAAGTCGCTCGGGACATCCGAACACTGAAGCTTTCTTT. Amino acid sequence: CASRSGHPNTEAFF.

By sample fraction, this clonotype is medium-sized (0.01 to 0.1%). J is TRBJ1-3 and V is TRBV3-1; D is unclear. The germline V gene encodes CDR1 LGHDT and CDR2 YNNKEL (reference sequence). Trimming left V 4 bases short and J 0 bases short, with 10 bases between. This CDR3 is built from 15 residues. This chain's CDR3 is CASSRRRTSGNTIYF. The CDR3 DNA reads as TGTGCCAGCAGCCGTCGACGGACCTCTGGAAACACCATATATTTT. Full variable domain (missing parts from reference TRBV3-1 and TRBJ1-3): DTAVSQTPKYLVTQMGNDKSIKCEQNLGHDTMYWYKQDSKKFLKIMFSYNNKELIINETVPNRFSPKSPDKAHLNLHINSLELGDSAVYFCASSRRRTSGNTIYFGEGSWLTVV.

Many counts were recorded for this clonotype. The chain combines TRBV5-1 with TRBJ2-5; D assignment may be TRBD1 or TRBD2 (5 bases each). There are 15 residues in the CDR3. Trimming removed 5 bases at V and 3 bases at J, with 17 bases between. The germline CDR1 and CDR2 sequences are SGHRS and YFSETQ. The chain's CDR3 is CASRNTGRGEETQYF. CDR3 DNA: TGCGCCAGCAGAAACACAGGACGGGGTGAAGAGACCCAGTACTTC.

This clonotype turned up a few times. V gene TRBV7-2 combines with J gene TRBJ1-1; D is possibly TRBD1 (5 bases). V gave up 6 bases and J gave up 10 bases, with 12 bases separating them. This CDR3 contains 11 residues. CDR1 is SGHTA, CDR2 FQGNSA, per germline. The CDR3 nucleotides read TGTGCCAGCAGTCAAGGGACGGGAGCTTTCTTT. Amino acid sequence: CASSQGTGAFF.

This clonotype came up many times. The genes are TRBV12-3 or TRBV12-4 and TRBJ1-4, with 7 bases matching TRBD1. The CDR3 is 16 residues long. J lost 10 bases, V lost 5 bases, and 16 bases had no gene match. CDR3 protein: CASSPYPGDSIGKLFF. CDR3 in DNA: TGTGCCAGCAGTCCATACCCTGGGGACAGTATAGGAAAACTGTTTTTT.

In its sample, this clonotype was seen many times. The rearrangement joins TRBV29-1 to TRBJ2-2, with D possibly being TRBD2 (5 bases). Germline-derived CDR1 and CDR2 are SQVTM and ANQGSEA. Between the trimmed V and J ends, which lost 3 bases and 5 bases, there was a span of 7 bases. This CDR3 region has 12 residues. As DNA, the CDR3 is TGCAGCGTTGACTCGGGGACCGGGGAGCTGTTTTTT. Amino acids: CSVDSGTGELFF.